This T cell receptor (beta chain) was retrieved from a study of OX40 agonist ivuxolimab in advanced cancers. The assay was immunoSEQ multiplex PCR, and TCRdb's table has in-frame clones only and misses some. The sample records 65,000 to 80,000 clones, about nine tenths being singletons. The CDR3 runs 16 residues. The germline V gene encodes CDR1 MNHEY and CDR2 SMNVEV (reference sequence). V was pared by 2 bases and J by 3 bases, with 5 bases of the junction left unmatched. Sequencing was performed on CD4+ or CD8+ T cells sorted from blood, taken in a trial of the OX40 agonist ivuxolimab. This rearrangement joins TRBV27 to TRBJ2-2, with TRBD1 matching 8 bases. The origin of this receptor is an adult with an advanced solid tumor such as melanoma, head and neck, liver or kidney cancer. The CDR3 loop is CASSLLDRADTGELFF. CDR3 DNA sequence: TGTGCCAGCAGTTTACTGGACAGGGCGGACACCGGGGAGCTGTTTTTT.